These 8 T cell receptor beta chains were sequenced from one sample in a study of blood T cell repertoires in COVID-19. Sequencing used immunoSEQ multiplex PCR; TCRdb keeps in-frame clones, though not all of them. The sample carries under 95,000 clones, roughly 87% recorded once. The material sequenced was peripheral blood. The receptors shown here come from a woman aged 45-65 years with acute or convalescent COVID-19.

This sequence joins TRBV7-8 and TRBJ2-2; 8 positions match TRBD2. Germline V gene lookup returns CDR1 SGHVS and CDR2 FQNEAQ. The CDR3 is 16 residues long. J lost 4 bases, V lost 1 base, and 5 bases had no gene match. The CDR3 is CASSLGGLEFTGELFF. In DNA form, the CDR3 reads TGTGCCAGCAGCTTAGGGGGACTAGAATTCACCGGGGAGCTGTTTTTT.

The rearrangement joins TRBV19 to TRBJ1-2; D is unclear. Trimming cost V 2 bases and J 4 bases, with 14 bases left between them. The V gene's germline CDR1 is LNHDA and CDR2 SQIVND (reference sequence). The CDR3 is 15 amino acids. CDR3 loop: CASSITNSEGYGYTF. For the CDR3, the DNA is TGTGCCAGTAGTATAACGAACTCGGAGGGCTATGGCTACACCTTC.

J is TRBJ1-6 and V is TRBV30; no definite D call. Trimming took off 4 bases at V and 5 bases at J, with 12 bases between the two ends. The germline V gene has CDR1 GTSNPN and CDR2 SVGIG (reference sequence). This CDR3 contains 14 residues. CDR3 DNA: TGTGCCTGGACCCAGGTGGATAATAATTCACCCCTCCACTTT. It codes for CAWTQVDNNSPLHF.

The genes are TRBV15 and TRBJ1-1, with 8 positions matching TRBD1. CDR1 is LNHNV, CDR2 YYDKDF, per germline (reference sequence). J lost 5 bases, V lost 0 bases, and 8 bases had no gene match. The CDR3 is made up of 16 amino acids. In DNA form, the CDR3 reads TGTGCCACCAGCAGAGAACAGGGGGTTGTCAATACTGAAGCTTTCTTT. As protein: CATSREQGVVNTEAFF.

This chain connects TRBV9 to TRBJ1-6; possible D gene TRBD1, 6 bases. The CDR3 length is 14 residues. Germline-derived CDR1 and CDR2 are SGDLS and YYNGEE. The V gene lost 3 bases and the J gene lost 8 bases, with 12 bases spanning the gap. CDR3 bases: TGTGCCAGCAGCGGAACAGGGTTCGATTCACCCCTCCACTTT. Encoded protein: CASSGTGFDSPLHF.

The CDR3 sequence is CASSPPGLRLNEQFF. The CDR3 DNA sequence: TGTGCCAGCTCACCACCGGGACTAAGGCTCAATGAGCAGTTCTTC. This rearrangement joins TRBV18 to TRBJ2-1; 7 nucleotides line up with TRBD2. Germline V gene sequence: CDR1 KGHSH, CDR2 LQKENI. V dropped 0 bases and J dropped 6; count of bases not matched to a gene: 5. The CDR3 spans 15 residues.

The chain carries TRBV5-1 and TRBJ1-2; TRBD1 is a possible D gene (5 bases). Germline V gene sequence: CDR1 SGHRS, CDR2 YFSETQ. The CDR3 has 14 residues. V was shortened by 4 bases and J by 5 bases, with 15 bases between the two germline ends. Here the CDR3 reads CASSPGGGQYGYTF. CDR3 DNA sequence: TGCGCCAGCAGCCCGGGGGGGGGTCAGTATGGCTACACCTTC.

This rearrangement joins TRBV7-2 to TRBJ1-2, with D possibly TRBD1 on 5 matching bases. This CDR3 comprises 14 residues. V lost 8 bases and J lost 4, with 17 bases in between. Looked up from germline, CDR1 is SGHTA and CDR2 is FQGNSA. This CDR3 is CASSPRAARYGYTF. CDR3 DNA sequence: TGTGCCAGCTCCCCCAGGGCCGCCCGCTATGGCTACACCTTC. The whole variable domain, filled in from reference TRBV7-2 and TRBJ1-2, reads GAGVSQSPSNKVTEKGKDVELRCDPISGHTALYWYRQSLGQGLEFLIYFQGNSAPDKSGLPSDRFSAERTGGSVSTLTIQRTQQEDSAVYLCASSPRAARYGYTFGSGTRLTVV.